Listed here are 16 T cell receptor beta chains from one sample, sequenced in a study of T cells after yellow fever vaccination. A single record per CDR3 protein comes from TCRdb applying MiXCR to the 5' RACE reads. Of about 14,000 distinct CDR3 sequences in the sample, about 7.1% are singletons; the top ten hold under 2%. Here the sequenced sample was PBMCs, either bulk or a sorted T-cell subset (CD4+, CD8+, memory, or dextramer-sorted; not recorded which), taken on the day of the yellow fever booster vaccination. The receptors originated from a man between 18 and 35 years old who received the YFV17D yellow fever vaccine.

In this sample, this clonotype is medium-sized. The V and J genes are TRBV15 and TRBJ2-6; D is unclear. This CDR3 comprises 16 residues. From germline, CDR1 is LNHNV and CDR2 YYDKDF (reference sequence). Between the trimmed V and J ends, which lost 3 bases and 0 bases, there was a span of 9 bases. The CDR3: CATSRGRYSGANVLTF. In DNA form, the CDR3 reads TGTGCCACCAGCAGGGGCAGATACTCTGGGGCCAACGTCCTGACTTTC.

Many counts were recorded for this clonotype. The rearrangement links TRBV5-1 to TRBJ1-1, with 7 bases aligning to TRBD1. Germline V gives CDR1 SGHRS, CDR2 YFSETQ. The junction had 8 bases not matched to a gene; V was cut back by 3 bases and J by 6 bases. This CDR3 has 14 residues. The CDR3 coding sequence is TGCGCCAGCAGCTCACCTGGTGGGACAGCTGAAGCTTTCTTT. This codes for CASSSPGGTAEAFF.

This clonotype has ten or more counts. The V and J genes are TRBV7-9 and TRBJ2-5; 8 bases are shared with TRBD1. Losses at the gene ends were 10 bases for V and 2 bases for J; bases not matched to a gene: 12. The length of the CDR3 is 15 residues. Looked up from germline, CDR1 is SEHNR and CDR2 is FQNEAQ (reference sequence). In nucleotides, the CDR3 is TGTGCCACCTGCCCGGGACAGGCCGTTCAAGAGACCCAGTACTTC. It yields the protein CATCPGQAVQETQYF.

By sample fraction, this clonotype is medium-sized (0.01 to 0.1%). The genes are TRBV6-2 or TRBV6-3 and TRBJ2-1, with D hard to call. The CDR3 sequence is 14 residues long. Germline V lookup: CDR1 MNHEY, CDR2 SVGEGT. V dropped 2 bases and J dropped 1 base, with 6 bases sitting between them. Here the CDR3 reads CASSYRVSYNEQFF. DNA for the CDR3: TGTGCCAGCAGTTACAGGGTTTCCTACAATGAGCAGTTCTTC.

This clonotype is categorized as medium-sized. The rearrangement uses TRBV7-2 and TRBJ1-1; D not resolved. The V gene lost 3 bases and the J gene lost 1 base, with 9 bases spanning the gap. CDR1 is SGHTA, CDR2 FQGNSA, per germline. There are 14 residues in the CDR3. The CDR3: CASSFGRKNTEAFF. CDR3 nucleotide sequence: TGTGCCAGCAGCTTTGGACGGAAGAACACTGAAGCTTTCTTT.

The chain couples TRBV21-1 to TRBJ2-7; the table's D call, TRBD1, has no DNA check behind it. TRBV21-1 is a recognized pseudogene. The CDR3 runs to 18 residues. CDR3 in amino acids: CASSNYERTATFLGWQYV. The CDR3 region has the DNA TGTGCCAGCAGCAACTACGAGCGGACAGCCACCTTCCTTGGTTGGCAGTACGTC.

By sample fraction, this clonotype is medium-sized (0.01 to 0.1%). This sequence joins TRBV7-2 and TRBJ1-6; D uncertain. The CDR3 totals 13 residues. Looked up from germline, CDR1 is SGHTA and CDR2 is FQGNSA. Trimming shortened V by 1 base and J by 10 bases, and 8 bases separated the two germline ends. The CDR3 reads CASSLEEKSPLHF. In nucleotides, the CDR3 is TGTGCCAGCAGCTTAGAGGAGAAATCACCCCTCCACTTT.

This clonotype was seen repeatedly, ten times or more. The V gene is TRBV5-1, the J gene TRBJ2-1, with TRBD2 matching over 7 bases. The V segment lost 7 bases and the J segment 9 bases; nucleotides outside the gene matches: 10. The germline gives CDR1 SGHRS, CDR2 YFSETQ. The CDR3 is 13 residues long. For the CDR3, the DNA is TGCGCCAGCTTCCTGACGGGGGGAAGTGAGCAGTTCTTC. This encodes CASFLTGGSEQFF.

This clonotype was recorded many times. The V call is TRBV5-4, the J call TRBJ1-4; D is uncertain. The CDR3 is 12 residues long. Looked up from germline, CDR1 is SGHNT and CDR2 is YYREEE (reference sequence). V lost 4 bases, J lost 8 bases, and 9 bases lay in between. Here the CDR3 reads CASSLLGEKLFF. CDR3 coding DNA: TGTGCCAGCAGCCTCCTGGGGGAAAAACTGTTTTTT.

This clonotype is classed as medium-sized (0.01 to 0.1%). The rearrangement joins TRBV12-3 or TRBV12-4 to TRBJ2-6, with D unresolved. This CDR3 is 20 amino acids long. V was clipped by 3 bases and J by 0 bases, with 21 bases between them. The DNA of the CDR3 is TGTGCCAGCAGTTTTCGGCGTCGGTTGAATTTAAACTCTGGGGCCAACGTCCTGACTTTC. This gives the protein CASSFRRRLNLNSGANVLTF.

This clonotype is labeled as medium-sized. The V call is TRBV7-9, the J call TRBJ2-1, with 9 bases fitting TRBD1. CDR1 is SEHNR and CDR2 is FQNEAQ in the germline V gene (reference sequence). This CDR3 contains 14 residues. Unmatched junction bases numbered 2, after V lost 5 bases and J lost 3 bases. The CDR3 nucleotides are TGTGCCAGCAGCGGGACAGGGCGCTACAATGAGCAGTTCTTC. Translation gives CASSGTGRYNEQFF.

This clonotype was counted many times. The rearrangement uses TRBV10-3 and TRBJ1-1, with D unclear. The CDR3 is 13 amino acids. Germline CDR1 ENHRY, CDR2 SYGVKD. V dropped 4 bases and J dropped 7 bases, with 13 bases sitting between them. The CDR3 DNA reads as TGTGCCATCAGTGGGGGTGGGCACCGTGAAGCTTTCTTT. Translated, it gives CAISGGGHREAFF.

This clonotype was recorded many times. The CDR3 region is CSASYLSGGTTYEQYF. DNA for the CDR3: TGCAGTGCTAGCTACCTTAGCGGGGGGACTACCTACGAGCAGTACTTC. The J gene is TRBJ2-7, the V gene TRBV20-1; 10 bases align to TRBD2. V dropped 3 bases and J dropped 2; count of bases not matched to a gene: 10. The CDR3 length is 16 residues. The germline V gene has CDR1 DFQATT and CDR2 SNEGSKA (reference sequence).

In this sample, this clonotype turned up many times. The rearrangement uses TRBV7-3 and TRBJ1-1; maybe TRBD1 (5 bases). The germline CDR1 and CDR2 sequences are SGHTA and FQGTGA. Trimming took off 2 bases at V and 0 bases at J, with 10 bases between the two ends. The CDR3 is 15 amino acids. The CDR3 reads CASSLQGSMNTEAFF. CDR3 DNA sequence: TGTGCCAGCAGCTTACAGGGCAGCATGAACACTGAAGCTTTCTTT. Using reference TRBV7-3 and TRBJ1-1 for the parts outside the CDR3, the full variable domain is GAGVSQTPSNKVTEKGKYVELRCDPISGHTALYWYRQSLGQGPEFLIYFQGTGAADDSGLPNDRFFAVRPEGSVSTLKIQRTERGDSAVYLCASSLQGSMNTEAFFGQGTRLTVV.

This clonotype turned up a few times. This chain's CDR3 is CASSFGRGRYEQYF. In DNA, the CDR3 is TGTGCCAGCAGCTTTGGCAGGGGGAGGTACGAGCAGTACTTC. The rearrangement joins TRBV5-4 to TRBJ2-7, with a tentative D call TRBD1 (7 bases). Germline CDR1 reads SGHNT; CDR2 reads YYREEE (reference sequence). The V end was cut by 2 bases, the J end by 4 bases, with 13 bases between. CDR3 length equals 14 residues.

This clonotype was detected many times. This sequence joins TRBV6-5 and TRBJ1-1; D gene unclear. CDR3 length equals 13 residues. The V gene lost 3 bases and the J gene lost 0 bases, with 5 bases spanning the gap. Per the germline V gene, CDR1 is MNHEY and CDR2 is SVGAGI. DNA for the CDR3: TGTGCCAGCAGTTATGAGCTGAACACTGAAGCTTTCTTT. This translates into CASSYELNTEAFF.